The sequence of this T cell receptor beta chain was determined in a study of shared clonotypes between healthy human individuals. Both CD45RO+ cells and CCR7-negative CD45RA+ TemRA cells were combined to make up CD8 memory. TCRdb's copy holds only in-frame clones and misses some; the assay was immunoSEQ multiplex PCR. The top ten clones hold roughly 24% of a sample with over 100,000 clones, 68% of them seen once. The V end was cut by 3 bases, the J end by 6 bases, with 3 bases between. Germline assignment: CDR1 SNHLY and CDR2 FYNNEI. The CDR3 has 11 amino acids. The V gene is TRBV2, the J gene TRBJ1-5; D remains ambiguous. Sequenced: memory CD8+ T cells sorted from blood. Indicated subset: CD45RO+ cells pooled with CCR7-negative TemRA cells. The TCR comes from a woman aged 25 to 45 in good health. CDR3 nucleotide sequence: TGTGCCAGCAGTGACAGTCAGCCCCAGCATTTT. It codes for CASSDSQPQHF.